This T cell receptor beta chain was captured by sequencing in a study of T-cell memory formation after mild COVID-19. In TCRdb, the 5' RACE reads were re-called with MiXCR into one record per CDR3 protein. The top ten clones hold 1.4% of a sample with 49,000 or so distinct CDR3 sequences, 5.5% to 7.5% of them seen once. This clonotype appeared many times. V shed 7 bases and J 9 bases; nucleotides not matched to a gene: 12. This CDR3 contains 14 residues. From germline, CDR1 is SGHRS and CDR2 YFSETQ. The chain joins TRBV5-1 to TRBJ2-1; 8 bases agree with TRBD1. The specimen sequenced was PBMCs or a T cell subset sorted from them (not recorded which). This TCR was recovered from a young man who had mild COVID-19 (a few samples of this study predate the infection). Cell type and time point are not known. The CDR3 spells CASHETGAEGEQFF. The CDR3 nucleotides are TGCGCCAGCCACGAGACAGGGGCAGAGGGTGAGCAGTTCTTC.